These T cell receptor beta chains were read from a single sample in a study of blood T cell repertoires in COVID-19. Measured with immunoSEQ multiplex PCR; TCRdb has only the in-frame clones, and not every one. The sample has some 360,000 clones, approximately 89% seen once; the top ten hold roughly 3.9%. Sequencing was performed on peripheral blood. The receptors here all came from a woman in her fifties or sixties with COVID-19, enrolled during active disease. Both conserved end residues are part of each CDR3. The order of the fields is clone size, D gene, J gene, V gene, CDR3 protein, CDR3 DNA. D genes are given only for firm matches. Clone size appears in some rows only: once, few, many, or a class for an expanded clone.

NA | TRBD1 | TRBJ1-1 | TRBV7-3 | CASSLTGTGTEAFF | TGTGCCAGCAGCTTAACAGGGACAGGGACTGAAGCTTTCTTT
NA | TRBD2 | TRBJ2-3 | TRBV2 | CATSSGGATDTQYF | TGTGCCACCTCTAGCGGGGGGGCAACAGATACGCAGTATTTT
NA | TRBD1 | TRBJ1-1 | TRBV5-6 | CASSLDRGTKINTEAFF | TGTGCCAGCAGCCTGGACAGGGGGACTAAGATTAACACTGAAGCTTTCTTT
NA | TRBD2 | TRBJ2-1 | TRBV18 | CASSPIAGGINEQFF | TGTGCCAGCTCACCAATAGCGGGGGGAATAAATGAGCAGTTCTTC
NA | TRBD1 | TRBJ1-2 | TRBV28 | CASSRTGHYGYTF | TGTGCCAGCAGTCGGACAGGTCACTATGGCTACACCTTC
NA | TRBD1 | TRBJ1-1 | TRBV4-1 | CASSHPGQGNTEAFF | TGCGCCAGCAGCCACCCGGGACAGGGAAACACTGAAGCTTTCTTT
NA | NA | TRBJ1-1 | TRBV9 | CASSSRRQQAFF | TGTGCCAGCAGCTCACGGCGACAGCAAGCTTTCTTT
NA | TRBD1 | TRBJ2-7 | TRBV27 | CASSLHRQGYEQYF | TGTGCCAGCAGTCTCCACAGACAGGGGTACGAGCAGTACTTC
NA | NA | TRBJ1-1 | TRBV7-6 | CASSLGGRGAEAFF | TGTGCCAGCAGCTTGGGCGGGAGGGGAGCTGAAGCTTTCTTT
NA | TRBD2 | TRBJ2-1 | TRBV7-2 | CASSLTGGGAYEQFF | TGTGCCAGCAGCTTAACTGGCGGGGGGGCCTATGAGCAGTTCTTC
once | NA | TRBJ2-7 | TRBV5-1 | CASSWPGYEQYF | TGCGCCAGCAGCTGGCCGGGTTACGAGCAGTACTTC
NA | NA | TRBJ2-2 | TRBV9 | CASSVDGGRETGELFF | TGTGCCAGCAGCGTAGATGGAGGGCGTGAGACCGGGGAGCTGTTTTTT
NA | TRBD2 | TRBJ2-1 | TRBV2 | CASSVGTSGVYMSGFF | TGTGCCAGCAGTGTGGGGACTAGCGGGGTTTATATGAGCGGGTTCTTC
NA | NA | TRBJ1-6 | TRBV7-2 | CASSLARANSPLHF | TGTGCCAGCAGCTTAGCCAGGGCGAATTCACCCCTCCACTTT